A single sample gave rise to the 16 T cell receptor beta chains below, sequenced in a study of blood T cell repertoires in COVID-19. Generated by immunoSEQ multiplex PCR, the TCRdb table keeps only in-frame clones and is missing some. The data contain under 300,000 clones, about nine tenths of them singletons. Sequenced: PBMCs or T cells enriched from blood (not recorded which). These receptors were obtained from a woman in her thirties or forties with acute COVID-19.

This rearrangement joins TRBV14 to TRBJ1-1, with TRBD1 as a possible D gene (5 bases). CDR1 is SGHDN, CDR2 FVKESK, per germline. Between the trimmed V and J ends, which lost 3 bases and 4 bases, there was a span of 18 bases. The CDR3 is made up of 16 amino acids. The CDR3 DNA is TGTGCCAGCAGCCAGAGGGCCGGGAACGGGGGCACTGAAGCTTTCTTT. The encoded protein is CASSQRAGNGGTEAFF.

The chain recombines TRBV19 with TRBJ2-3; possible D gene TRBD2, 5 bases. The CDR3 is 12 amino acids. Germline V gene data show CDR1 as LNHDA and CDR2 as SQIVND (reference sequence). The V gene lost 4 bases and the J gene lost 8 bases, with 10 bases spanning the gap. In nucleotides, the CDR3 is TGTGCCAGTAGTAGGGTCGGAGGTACGCAGTATTTT. Translating it yields CASSRVGGTQYF.

The rearrangement links TRBV28 to TRBJ2-1, with 11 bases aligning to TRBD1. Germline trimming cut 7 bases from V and 10 bases from J; bases unmatched to any gene: 12. Germline loops: CDR1 MDHEN, CDR2 SYDVKM. This CDR3 is 15 amino acids long. CDR3 loop: CASNTWTGGEREQFF. CDR3 DNA: TGTGCCAGCAACACTTGGACAGGGGGCGAAAGGGAGCAGTTCTTC.

The gene calls are TRBV20-1 and TRBJ2-1; tentative D call: TRBD1 (6 bases). Trimming cost V 3 bases and J 8 bases, with 20 bases left between them. CDR3 length: 15 residues. Germline CDR1 reads DFQATT; CDR2 reads SNEGSKA (reference sequence). Here the CDR3 reads CSASGGPTKGDEQFF. CDR3 DNA: TGCAGTGCTAGTGGGGGCCCAACGAAGGGGGATGAGCAGTTCTTC.

This chain links TRBV18 with TRBJ2-1, with 7 bases aligning to TRBD2. V was clipped by 1 base and J by 7 bases; unmatched bases: 10. CDR1 is KGHSH, CDR2 LQKENI, per germline. The CDR3 spans 16 residues. The CDR3, as DNA: TGTGCCAGCTCACCACTCTCGGCGGGAGTGGGTAATGAGCAGTTCTTC. It translates to CASSPLSAGVGNEQFF.

This chain joins TRBV28 and TRBJ1-1; tentatively, D is TRBD1 (6 bases). The CDR3 consists of 16 residues. The germline V gene encodes CDR1 MDHEN and CDR2 SYDVKM. Trimming removed 1 base from V and 5 bases from J, with 17 bases in between. The CDR3 nucleotides read TGTGCCAGCAGTTTATCGGCAGGGGCCCCGCGTACTGAAGCTTTCTTT. Translation: CASSLSAGAPRTEAFF.

The chain combines TRBV28 with TRBJ2-7; possible D gene TRBD1, 6 bases. With 6 bases removed from V and 0 bases from J, the gap between germline ends came to 15 bases. The CDR3 runs 15 residues. Germline CDR1 is MDHEN and CDR2 is SYDVKM. CDR3 DNA: TGTGCCAGCAGCCCTAACAGGGAAGCCTCCTACGAGCAGTACTTC. Amino acids: CASSPNREASYEQYF.

The genes are TRBV2 and TRBJ1-5, with D hard to call. From germline, CDR1 is SNHLY and CDR2 FYNNEI. V lost 2 bases, J lost 2 bases, and 4 bases lay in between. This CDR3 is 13 amino acids long. Written as DNA, the CDR3 is TGTGCCAGCAGTGAAAGCCGCAATCAGCCCCAGCATTTT. As protein: CASSESRNQPQHF.

The CDR3 reads CASSRAGGLRLHEQYF. In nucleotides, the CDR3 is TGTGCCAGCAGCCGCGCAGGGGGCTTGAGGCTTCACGAGCAGTACTTC. The genes are TRBV6-2 or TRBV6-3 and TRBJ2-7; TRBD1 matches at 8 bases. V trimming: 6 bases; J trimming: 5 bases; junction bases outside the gene matches: 15. The CDR3 loop spans 16 amino acids. CDR1 MNHEY and CDR2 SVGEGT come from the germline V gene.

The gene calls are TRBV11-2 and TRBJ1-1, with a possible D match to TRBD1 (6 bases). Germline V lookup: CDR1 SGHAT, CDR2 FQNNGV. The CDR3 covers 12 residues. The V end was cut by 6 bases, the J end by 8 bases, with 13 bases between. The CDR3 loop reads CASRGLGQEAFF. DNA for the CDR3: TGTGCCAGCAGGGGATTAGGACAGGAAGCTTTCTTT.

V and J are TRBV3-1 (or the pseudogene TRBV3-2) and TRBJ2-5; 16 bases fit TRBD2. There are 18 residues in the CDR3. Germline lookup yields CDR1 LGHDT and CDR2 YNNKEL (reference sequence). J was trimmed by 7 bases and V by 1 base; bases with no gene match: 9. The CDR3 loop reads CASSQVAGTSGRARTQYF. The CDR3 nucleotides are TGTGCCAGCAGCCAAGTCGCCGGGACTAGCGGGAGGGCGAGGACCCAGTACTTC.

This clone was found once. This chain links TRBV4-3 with TRBJ2-5, with 8 bases identical to TRBD2. CDR1 is LGHNA, CDR2 YSLEER, per germline. J was trimmed by 5 bases and V by 1 base; bases with no gene match: 12. This CDR3 contains 17 residues. The CDR3 sequence: CASSQVFRLAGSETQYF. CDR3 in DNA: TGCGCCAGCAGCCAAGTTTTTCGGCTAGCGGGTTCCGAGACCCAGTACTTC.

This chain links TRBV28 with TRBJ2-7; TRBD2 is a possible D gene (6 bases). CDR1 is MDHEN, CDR2 SYDVKM, per germline. The V gene lost 5 bases and the J gene lost 4 bases, with 9 bases spanning the gap. This CDR3 region has 12 residues. DNA for the CDR3: TGTGCCAGCAGTCCGGGAGTGTACGAGCAGTACTTC. This codes for CASSPGVYEQYF.

The chain combines TRBV10-3 with TRBJ1-1, with a possible D match to TRBD1 (5 bases). This CDR3 region has 13 residues. Trimming pared 10 bases from V and 4 bases from J, leaving 16 bases between. Germline lookup yields CDR1 ENHRY and CDR2 SYGVKD. The CDR3 spells CATRLGGFTEAFF. The CDR3 coding sequence is TGTGCCACCCGGTTGGGGGGGTTCACTGAAGCTTTCTTT.

The table lists this clone with a count of one. The chain uses TRBV18 and TRBJ1-1; the match to TRBD1 covers 7 bases. V shed 3 bases, J shed 4 bases, and the junction held 2 bases outside the gene matches. Germline V lookup: CDR1 KGHSH, CDR2 LQKENI. The CDR3 spans 13 residues. CDR3 loop: CASSPTGFTEAFF. In DNA form, the CDR3 reads TGTGCCAGCTCACCGACAGGGTTCACTGAAGCTTTCTTT.

V and J are TRBV19 and TRBJ1-1; no firm D call. Germline V lookup: CDR1 LNHDA, CDR2 SQIVND (reference sequence). The CDR3 has 15 amino acids. V was clipped by 7 bases and J by 2 bases, with 17 bases between them. CDR3 nucleotide sequence: TGTGCCAGTAATTCCCTTTGGAAGACAAACACTGAAGCTTTCTTT. Translating it yields CASNSLWKTNTEAFF.